This TCR beta chain was obtained from a study of post-analysis software for immune sequencing data. The wider study: The study covered relapsing-remitting, secondary progressive and progressive-relapsing courses of multiple sclerosis. Study findings and constraints: Normalized Chao1 diversity was significantly reduced in patients versus controls. Comparison of patients with controls showed five or six TRBV segments more frequent in patients, TRBV5-6, TRBV5-1 and TRBV20-1 among them.

CDR3 length: 15 residues. Germline CDR1 reads LNHNV; CDR2 reads YYDKDF (reference sequence). Trimming took 0 bases from V and 3 from J; bases not matched to a gene: 1. Unique molecular identifiers tagged the TCR beta cDNA libraries. TCRdb passed the PCR reads through MiXCR, listing each CDR3 protein once. The data contain around 250,000 distinct CDR3 sequences, less than 40% of them singletons. Comments on this clonotype: Its antigen is unknown.

The chain uses TRBV15 and TRBJ2-1; 8 bases align to TRBD2. This sequence was found in a girl aged 5-17 years with multiple sclerosis. Sequencing was performed on blood. The CDR3 region is CATSRDRGGYNEQFF. The CDR3 nucleotides are TGTGCCACCAGCAGAGATCGGGGGGGCTACAATGAGCAGTTCTTC.